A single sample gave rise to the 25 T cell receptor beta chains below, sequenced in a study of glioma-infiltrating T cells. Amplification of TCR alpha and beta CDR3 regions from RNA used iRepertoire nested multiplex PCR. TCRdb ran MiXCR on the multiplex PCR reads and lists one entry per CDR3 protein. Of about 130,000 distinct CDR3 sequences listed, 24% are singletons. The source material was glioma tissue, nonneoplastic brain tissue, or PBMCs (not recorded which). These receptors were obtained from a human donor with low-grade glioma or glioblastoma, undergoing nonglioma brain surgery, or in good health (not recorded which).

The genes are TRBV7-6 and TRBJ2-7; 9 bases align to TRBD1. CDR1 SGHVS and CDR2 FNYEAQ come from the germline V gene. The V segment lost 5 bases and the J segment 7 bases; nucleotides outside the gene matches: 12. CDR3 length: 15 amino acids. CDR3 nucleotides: TGTGCCAGCAGCCCGCACCGGGACAGGGTCAATGAGCAGTACGTC. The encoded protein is CASSPHRDRVNEQYV.

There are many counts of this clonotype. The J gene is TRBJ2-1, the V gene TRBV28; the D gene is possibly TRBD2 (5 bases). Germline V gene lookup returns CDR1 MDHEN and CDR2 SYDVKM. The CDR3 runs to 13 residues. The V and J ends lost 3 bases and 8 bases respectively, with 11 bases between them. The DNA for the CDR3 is TGTGCCAGCAGTTTCCGCGGGTATGATGAGCAGTTCTTC. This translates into CASSFRGYDEQFF.

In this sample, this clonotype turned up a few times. The CDR3 coding sequence is TGTGCCATCAGTGACCGAAGACCCGGGACAGCAAATGGCTACACCTTC. This encodes CAISDRRPGTANGYTF. The chain has TRBV10-3 and TRBJ1-2; TRBD1 aligns across 7 bases. This CDR3 region has 16 residues. Trimming at V came to 3 bases and at J to 6 bases, leaving 13 bases not matched to a gene. The germline gives CDR1 ENHRY, CDR2 SYGVKD.

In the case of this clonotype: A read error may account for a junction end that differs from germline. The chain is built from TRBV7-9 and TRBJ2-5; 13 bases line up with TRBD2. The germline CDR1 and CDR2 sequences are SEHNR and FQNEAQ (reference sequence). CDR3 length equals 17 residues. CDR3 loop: CAGSSDRTSGGGETQYF. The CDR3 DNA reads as TGTGCCGGCAGCTCCGACCGGACTAGCGGGGGCGGTGAGACCCAGTACTTC.

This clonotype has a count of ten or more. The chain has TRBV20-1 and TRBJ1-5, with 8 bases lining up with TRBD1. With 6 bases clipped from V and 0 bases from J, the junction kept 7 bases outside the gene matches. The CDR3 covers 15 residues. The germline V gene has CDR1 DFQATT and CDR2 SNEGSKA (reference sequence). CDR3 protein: CSARTGTYSNQPQHF. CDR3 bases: TGCAGTGCCCGGACAGGGACGTATAGCAATCAGCCCCAGCATTTT.

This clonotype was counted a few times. CDR3 protein: CSARGEGYGYTF. The CDR3, as DNA: TGCAGCGCCCGAGGGGAGGGCTATGGCTACACCTTC. The chain couples TRBV29-1 to TRBJ1-2; D perhaps matches TRBD1 (5 bases). Germline V CDR1 and CDR2: SQVTM, ANQGSEA. With 7 bases removed from V and 4 bases from J, the gap between germline ends came to 13 bases. The CDR3 consists of 12 residues.

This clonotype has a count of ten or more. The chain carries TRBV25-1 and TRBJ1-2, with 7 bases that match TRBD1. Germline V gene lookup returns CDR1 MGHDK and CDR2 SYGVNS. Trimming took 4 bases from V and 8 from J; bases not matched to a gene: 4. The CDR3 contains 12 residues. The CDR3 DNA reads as TGTGCCAGCAGTGCATCACAGGGGGGCTACACCTTC. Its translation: CASSASQGGYTF.

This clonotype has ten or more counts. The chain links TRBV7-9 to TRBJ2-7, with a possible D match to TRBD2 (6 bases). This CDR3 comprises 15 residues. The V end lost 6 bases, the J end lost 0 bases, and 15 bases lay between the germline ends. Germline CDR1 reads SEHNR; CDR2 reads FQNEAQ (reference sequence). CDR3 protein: CASSHSGVASYEQYV. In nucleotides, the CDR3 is TGTGCCAGCAGTCATAGCGGAGTAGCCTCCTACGAGCAGTACGTC.

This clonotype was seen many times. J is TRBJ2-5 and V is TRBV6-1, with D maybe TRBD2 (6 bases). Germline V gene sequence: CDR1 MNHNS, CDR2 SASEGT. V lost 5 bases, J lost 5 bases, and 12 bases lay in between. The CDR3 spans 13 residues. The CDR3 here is CASSLTSMETQYF. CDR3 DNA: TGTGCCAGCAGTTTAACTAGCATGGAGACCCAGTACTTC.

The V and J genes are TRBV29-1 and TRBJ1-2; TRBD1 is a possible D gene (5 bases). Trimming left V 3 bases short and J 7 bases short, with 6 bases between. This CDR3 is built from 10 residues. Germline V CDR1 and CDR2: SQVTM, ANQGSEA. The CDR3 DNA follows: TGCAGCGTTGAGGGGCTTGGCTACACCTTC. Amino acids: CSVEGLGYTF.

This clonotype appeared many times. CDR3 sequence (DNA): TGCGCCAGCAGCACTCACAGGGGGCGGGCTGAACTGTTTTTT. Translating it yields CASSTHRGRAELFF. The chain uses TRBV4-1 and TRBJ1-4; 9 bases map to TRBD1. V was clipped by 5 bases and J by 12 bases; unmatched bases: 10. The CDR3 loop spans 14 amino acids. Germline V gene data show CDR1 as MGHRA and CDR2 as YSYEKL.

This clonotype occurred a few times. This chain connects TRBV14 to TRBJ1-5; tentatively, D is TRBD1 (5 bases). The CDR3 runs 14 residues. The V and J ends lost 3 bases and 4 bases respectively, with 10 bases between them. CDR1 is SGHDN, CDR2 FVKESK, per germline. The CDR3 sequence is CASSQAGRNQPQHF. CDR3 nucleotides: TGTGCCAGCAGCCAGGCAGGGCGAAATCAGCCCCAGCATTTT.

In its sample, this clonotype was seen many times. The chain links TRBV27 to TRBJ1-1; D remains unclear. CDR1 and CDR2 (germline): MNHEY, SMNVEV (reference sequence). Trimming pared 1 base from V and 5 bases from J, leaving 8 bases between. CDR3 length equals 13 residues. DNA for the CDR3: TGTGCCAGCAGTTTATTGGGTAGGACTGAAGCTTTCTTT. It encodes CASSLLGRTEAFF.

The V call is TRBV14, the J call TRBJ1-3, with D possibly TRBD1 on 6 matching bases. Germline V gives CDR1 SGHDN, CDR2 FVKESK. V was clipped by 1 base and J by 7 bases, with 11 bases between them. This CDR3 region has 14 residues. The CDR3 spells CASSQAGALNTIYF. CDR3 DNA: TGTGCCAGCAGCCAAGCAGGGGCCTTGAACACCATATATTTT.

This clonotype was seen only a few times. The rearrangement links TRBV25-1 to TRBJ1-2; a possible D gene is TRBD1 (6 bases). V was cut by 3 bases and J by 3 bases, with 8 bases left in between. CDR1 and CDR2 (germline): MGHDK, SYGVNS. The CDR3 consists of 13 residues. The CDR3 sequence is CASSDNRDYGYTF. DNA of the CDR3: TGTGCCAGCAGTGACAACAGGGACTATGGCTACACCTTC.

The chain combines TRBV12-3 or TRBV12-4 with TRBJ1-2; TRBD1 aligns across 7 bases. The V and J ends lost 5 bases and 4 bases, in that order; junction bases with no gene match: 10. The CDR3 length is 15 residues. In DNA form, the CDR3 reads TGTGCCAGCAGTCCGGAGTCATGGACAGGCTATGGCTACACCTTC. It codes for CASSPESWTGYGYTF.

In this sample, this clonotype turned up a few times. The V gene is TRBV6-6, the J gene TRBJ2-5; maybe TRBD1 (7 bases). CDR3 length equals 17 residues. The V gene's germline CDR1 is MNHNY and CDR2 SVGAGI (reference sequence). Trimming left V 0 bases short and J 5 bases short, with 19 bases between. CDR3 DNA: TGTGCCAGCAGTTACTCGGGACCAGCGGCAGGGGGGGAGACCCAGTACTTC. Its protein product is CASSYSGPAAGGETQYF.

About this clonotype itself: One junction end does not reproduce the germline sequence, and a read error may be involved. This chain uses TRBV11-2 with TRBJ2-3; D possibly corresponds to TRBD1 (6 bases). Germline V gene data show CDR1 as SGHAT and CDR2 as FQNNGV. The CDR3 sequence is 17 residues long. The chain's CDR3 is CTSSARAQGWGTDTQYF. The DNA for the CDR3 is TGTACCAGCAGCGCGAGGGCACAGGGTTGGGGCACAGATACGCAGTATTTT.

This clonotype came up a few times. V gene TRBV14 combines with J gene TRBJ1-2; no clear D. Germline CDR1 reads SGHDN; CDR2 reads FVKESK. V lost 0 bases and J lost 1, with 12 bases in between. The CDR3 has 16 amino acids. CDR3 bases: TGTGCCAGCAGCCAAGATCTTCTTCAGGATAACTATGGCTACACCTTC. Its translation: CASSQDLLQDNYGYTF.

CDR3 in DNA: TGTGCCAGCAGTGAAGCGGGTAGGAGCTCCTACGAGCAGTACGTC. Amino acids: CASSEAGRSSYEQYV. The gene calls are TRBV6-1 and TRBJ2-7; D is uncertain. The CDR3 is 15 amino acids. V was cut by 0 bases and J by 0 bases, with 9 bases left in between. CDR1 and CDR2 (germline): MNHNS, SASEGT.

In nucleotides, the CDR3 is TGCAGTGCTGAACCGGGACCCCCGTGGGGCTACACCTTC. This gives the protein CSAEPGPPWGYTF. The rearrangement joins TRBV20-1 to TRBJ1-2; D may be TRBD1 (5 bases). Germline V lookup: CDR1 DFQATT, CDR2 SNEGSKA (reference sequence). Deletions cut 5 bases from V and 8 bases from J, with 18 bases between. The CDR3 consists of 13 residues.

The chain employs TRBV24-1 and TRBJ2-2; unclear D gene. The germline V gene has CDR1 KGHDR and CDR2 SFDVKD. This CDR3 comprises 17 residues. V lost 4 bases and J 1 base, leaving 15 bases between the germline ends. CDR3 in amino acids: CATSDPDPRKNTGELFF. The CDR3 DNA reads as TGTGCCACCAGTGACCCCGACCCTAGAAAGAACACCGGGGAGCTGTTTTTT.

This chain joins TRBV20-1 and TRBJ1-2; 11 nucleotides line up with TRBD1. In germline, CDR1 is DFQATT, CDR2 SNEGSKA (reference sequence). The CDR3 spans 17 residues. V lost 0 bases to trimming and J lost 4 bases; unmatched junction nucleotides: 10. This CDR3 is CSARDGQGAPVTYGYTF. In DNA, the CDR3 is TGCAGTGCTAGAGACGGACAGGGGGCGCCCGTAACCTATGGCTACACCTTC.

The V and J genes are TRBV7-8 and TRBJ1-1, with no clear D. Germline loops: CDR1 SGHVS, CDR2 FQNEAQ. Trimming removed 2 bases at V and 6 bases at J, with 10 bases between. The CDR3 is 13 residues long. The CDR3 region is CASSLWRRAEAFF. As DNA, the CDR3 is TGTGCCAGCAGCTTATGGAGGCGAGCTGAAGCTTTCTTT.

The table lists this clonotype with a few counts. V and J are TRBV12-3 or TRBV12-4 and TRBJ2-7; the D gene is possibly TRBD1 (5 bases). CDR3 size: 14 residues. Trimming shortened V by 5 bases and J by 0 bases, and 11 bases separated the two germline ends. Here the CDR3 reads CASSTGRSSYEQYV. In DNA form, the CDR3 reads TGTGCCAGCAGTACAGGTCGTAGCTCCTACGAGCAGTACGTC.